These 15 T cell receptor beta chains share one sample of origin, sequenced in a study of yellow fever vaccine responses in identical twins. From the RT-PCR reads, TCRdb called clonotypes with MiXCR, one entry per CDR3 protein. The profile shows around 20,000 distinct CDR3 sequences, just over 60% of them singletons. Sample: T cells from blood (PBMCs), unsorted or a sorted subset (not recorded which), taken before or after yellow fever vaccination (not recorded which). These TCRs come from a woman aged 18-30 years who received the yellow fever vaccine.

Only a few counts were recorded for this clonotype. The CDR3 nucleotides read TGTGCCAGCAGCTTAGTGGCCTTTGGGACAGATACGCAGTATTTT. Its translation: CASSLVAFGTDTQYF. The J gene is TRBJ2-3, the V gene TRBV11-3; the D is unclear. Germline V lookup: CDR1 SGHNT, CDR2 YENEEA. This CDR3 is 15 amino acids long. V was trimmed by 1 base and J by 3 bases, leaving 11 bases between them.

The chain joins TRBV19 to TRBJ2-5, with D hard to call. Looked up from germline, CDR1 is LNHDA and CDR2 is SQIVND (reference sequence). V was clipped by 6 bases and J by 5 bases, with 13 bases between them. This CDR3 contains 13 residues. The CDR3 protein is CASSATWRETQYF. CDR3 in DNA: TGTGCCAGTAGCGCCACGTGGCGGGAGACCCAGTACTTC.

The V call is TRBV20-1, the J call TRBJ1-1; D gene unclear. Germline V gives CDR1 DFQATT, CDR2 SNEGSKA (reference sequence). The V end lost 6 bases, the J end lost 1 base, and 9 bases lay between the germline ends. This CDR3 has 12 amino acids. CDR3 bases: TGCAGTGCCCCACGACAGAACACTGAAGCTTTCTTT. Protein: CSAPRQNTEAFF.

The chain is built from TRBV28 and TRBJ1-1, with D maybe TRBD1 (6 bases). Germline V gene sequence: CDR1 MDHEN, CDR2 SYDVKM. With 3 bases removed from V and 11 bases from J, the gap between germline ends came to 13 bases. The CDR3 extends over 12 amino acids. CDR3 protein: CASSFRAGEAFF. DNA for the CDR3: TGTGCCAGCAGTTTCCGGGCAGGGGAGGCTTTCTTT.

This sequence joins TRBV11-3 and TRBJ2-7, with TRBD2 matching over 9 bases. The CDR3 has 15 residues. Germline CDR1 and CDR2: SGHNT and YENEEA. Trimming removed 8 bases from V and 3 bases from J; junction bases left unmatched: 11. The CDR3 is CASSPSGGTHYEQYF. Written as DNA, the CDR3 is TGTGCCAGCTCTCCGAGCGGGGGGACCCACTACGAGCAGTACTTC.

The chain uses TRBV5-1 and TRBJ2-1; D might be TRBD1 (7 bases). This CDR3 has 15 residues. The V and J ends lost 0 bases and 4 bases respectively, with 11 bases between them. Germline V gene data show CDR1 as SGHRS and CDR2 as YFSETQ. CDR3 DNA sequence: TGCGCCAGCAGCTTGGGGCAGGGGGGATACAATGAGCAGTTCTTC. Translation: CASSLGQGGYNEQFF.

In its sample, this clonotype ranks as medium-sized. This chain joins TRBV28 and TRBJ2-7; 8 bases are shared with TRBD1. The V segment lost 9 bases and the J segment 7 bases; nucleotides outside the gene matches: 17. The CDR3 totals 15 residues. The germline V gene has CDR1 MDHEN and CDR2 SYDVKM. CDR3 region: CASHARDRLGYEQYF. CDR3 nucleotide sequence: TGTGCCAGTCACGCCCGGGACAGGCTGGGTTATGAGCAGTACTTC. The variable domain in full, with the rest retrieved from reference TRBV28 and TRBJ2-7, is DVKVTQSSRYLVKRTGEKVFLECVQDMDHENMFWYRQDPGLGLRLIYFSYDVKMKEKGDIPEGYSVSREKKERFSLILESASTNQTSMYLCASHARDRLGYEQYFGPGTRLTVT.

This rearrangement joins TRBV25-1 to TRBJ2-1; 8 bases are a match to TRBD1. The trim removed 5 bases at V and 8 bases at J, leaving 8 bases unmatched. This CDR3 is 14 amino acids long. Germline assignment: CDR1 MGHDK and CDR2 SYGVNS. CDR3 DNA sequence: TGTGCCAGCAGTAACAGGACAGGGTTCCATGAGCAGTTCTTC. Its protein product is CASSNRTGFHEQFF.

The table lists this clonotype with a few counts. The V and J genes are TRBV23-1 and TRBJ1-4; D may be TRBD1 (5 bases). TRBV23-1 is an open reading frame, and its role is uncertain. The CDR3 spans 14 residues. V was clipped by 3 bases and J by 8 bases, with 13 bases between them. Here the CDR3 reads CASSHPREYEKLFF. The CDR3 coding sequence is TGCGCCAGCAGTCATCCCAGGGAGTACGAAAAACTGTTTTTT.

The chain couples TRBV2 to TRBJ2-7; 10 bases align to TRBD2. The length of the CDR3 is 17 residues. V dropped 7 bases and J dropped 4; count of bases not matched to a gene: 16. Germline V CDR1 and CDR2: SNHLY, FYNNEI. The CDR3 loop is CASTRLGASGGGYEQYF. The CDR3 nucleotides read TGTGCCAGCACCCGCCTCGGGGCTAGCGGGGGAGGTTACGAGCAGTACTTC.

The V call is TRBV18, the J call TRBJ2-3; D unresolved. In germline, CDR1 is KGHSH, CDR2 LQKENI. The V end was cut by 0 bases, the J end by 4 bases, with 14 bases between. The CDR3 spans 16 residues. CDR3 protein: CASSPPTIPGSDTQYF. CDR3 coding DNA: TGTGCCAGCTCACCACCGACAATTCCTGGGTCAGATACGCAGTATTTT.

For the CDR3, the DNA is TGCAGTGCTAAAGACAGGGGGGACAATGAGCAGTTCTTC. Amino acid sequence: CSAKDRGDNEQFF. This chain links TRBV20-1 with TRBJ2-1; 9 bases are a match to TRBD1. The V gene end was trimmed by 4 bases and the J gene end by 5 bases; junction bases not matched to a gene: 3. Germline V lookup: CDR1 DFQATT, CDR2 SNEGSKA (reference sequence). This CDR3 has 13 residues.

The chain uses TRBV16 and TRBJ2-5; unclear D gene. The germline CDR1 and CDR2 sequences are KGHSY and FQNENV. The CDR3 is made up of 13 amino acids. Trimming removed 3 bases at V and 2 bases at J, with 7 bases between. The CDR3 region has the DNA TGTGCCAGCAGCCAGGGCAGTCAAGAGACCCAGTACTTC. This codes for CASSQGSQETQYF. Combining the CDR3 with reference TRBV16 and TRBJ2-5 gives the whole variable domain GEEVAQTPKHLVRGEGQKAKLYCAPIKGHSYVFWYQQVLKNEFKFLISFQNENVFDETGMPKERFSAKCLPNSPCSLEIQATKLEDSAVYFCASSQGSQETQYFGPGTRLLVL.

V gene TRBV29-1 combines with J gene TRBJ2-3; D gene uncertain. The CDR3 length is 12 residues. The V gene's germline CDR1 is SQVTM and CDR2 ANQGSEA. V shed 6 bases and J shed 6 bases, with 13 bases lying between them. CDR3 nucleotides: TGCAGCGTGGTCCCGACCGTGGATACGCAGTATTTT. Amino acids: CSVVPTVDTQYF.

This clonotype showed up just a few times. V usage is TRBV5-1 and J usage is TRBJ1-1, with 7 positions matching TRBD1. Trimming cost V 4 bases and J 1 base; bases outside gene matches: 4. CDR3 size: 14 residues. Germline CDR1 is SGHRS and CDR2 is YFSETQ. DNA of the CDR3: TGCGCCAGCAGCGTTGGGACAGCGAACACTGAAGCTTTCTTT. Protein sequence: CASSVGTANTEAFF. Combining the CDR3 with reference TRBV5-1 and TRBJ1-1 gives the whole variable domain KAGVTQTPRYLIKTRGQQVTLSCSPISGHRSVSWYQQTPGQGLQFLFEYFSETQRNKGNFPGRFSGRQFSNSRSEMNVSTLELGDSALYLCASSVGTANTEAFFGQGTRLTVV.